This entry lists 28 T cell receptor beta chains sequenced from one sample in a study of PD-1 blockade in classical Hodgkin lymphoma. All the patients suffered relapse after autologous stem cell transplantation, and brentuximab vedotin exposure differed. Repertoires were generated with immunoSEQ multiplex PCR, while TCRdb's copy carries only in-frame clones and drops some. Counted here are approximately 50,000 clones, more than 75% occurring once; the ten biggest clones make up around 5.4%. Sequencing used peripheral blood mononuclear cells (PBMCs), obtained before the second cycle of nivolumab. The receptors shown here come from a human donor with classical Hodgkin lymphoma.

The CDR3: CASRTLGTGGTEAFF. For the CDR3, the DNA is TGTGCCAGCAGGACCTTAGGGACAGGTGGCACTGAAGCTTTCTTT. This chain connects TRBV28 to TRBJ1-1; 8 bases match TRBD1. This CDR3 is built from 15 residues. The V gene's germline CDR1 is MDHEN and CDR2 SYDVKM. Trimming removed 6 bases from V and 4 bases from J; junction bases left unmatched: 10.

The J gene is TRBJ2-5, the V gene TRBV30; 12 bases align to TRBD2. The germline V gene has CDR1 GTSNPN and CDR2 SVGIG (reference sequence). V lost 1 base, J lost 1 base, and 4 bases stayed unmatched. This CDR3 is 16 amino acids long. The CDR3 here is CAWSGETSGGQETQYF. CDR3 bases: TGTGCCTGGAGTGGAGAGACTAGCGGGGGCCAAGAGACCCAGTACTTC.

This clone was detected only a few times. This chain connects TRBV6-5 to TRBJ2-1; possibly TRBD1 for D (6 bases). V was clipped by 8 bases and J by 2 bases, with 13 bases between them. From germline, CDR1 is MNHEY and CDR2 SVGAGI. The CDR3 spans 14 residues. The CDR3 DNA reads TGTGCCAGCGGTCGAGGGGGAACCTACAATGAGCAGTTCTTC. Its translation: CASGRGGTYNEQFF.

The J gene is TRBJ1-4, the V gene TRBV5-1; 8 bases match TRBD1. Germline values: CDR1 SGHRS, CDR2 YFSETQ. Trimming removed 4 bases from V and 7 bases from J; junction bases left unmatched: 6. The CDR3 length is 14 residues. In DNA, the CDR3 is TGCGCCAGCAGCCCACAGGGGACAGGTGAAAAACTGTTTTTT. It translates to CASSPQGTGEKLFF.

The gene calls are TRBV7-8 and TRBJ2-7; D remains unclear. This CDR3 is built from 14 residues. V was cut by 5 bases and J by 3 bases, with 14 bases left in between. Germline assignment: CDR1 SGHVS and CDR2 FQNEAQ. The CDR3 DNA reads as TGTGCCAGCAGCCCGATAAGAGACGGCTACGAGCAGTACTTC. Translated: CASSPIRDGYEQYF.

This chain joins TRBV7-2 and TRBJ1-2, with TRBD1 as a possible D gene (6 bases). V lost 5 bases and J 7 bases, leaving 14 bases between the germline ends. The germline CDR1 and CDR2 sequences are SGHTA and FQGNSA. This CDR3 spans 13 amino acids. The CDR3: CASSNTGSGGYTF. As DNA, the CDR3 is TGTGCCAGCAGCAATACAGGGTCGGGTGGCTACACCTTC.

This chain connects TRBV6-5 to TRBJ1-1, with TRBD1 as a possible D gene (5 bases). Trimming took 0 bases from V and 3 from J, leaving 11 bases between them. The CDR3 extends over 15 amino acids. From germline, CDR1 is MNHEY and CDR2 SVGAGI. In nucleotides, the CDR3 is TGTGCCAGCAGTTACTCATGGGGGGAGTACACTGAAGCTTTCTTT. It codes for CASSYSWGEYTEAFF.

The chain carries TRBV5-1 and TRBJ2-3; D is undetermined. CDR3 size: 15 residues. Trimming pared 0 bases from V and 1 base from J, leaving 9 bases between. In germline, CDR1 is SGHRS, CDR2 YFSETQ. The CDR3 bases are TGCGCCAGCAGCTTGGACGGGCACGGCACAGATACGCAGTATTTT. Translating gives CASSLDGHGTDTQYF.

The genes are TRBV10-3 and TRBJ1-3; a possible D gene is TRBD1 (6 bases). The length of the CDR3 is 17 residues. In germline, CDR1 is ENHRY, CDR2 SYGVKD. Between the trimmed V and J ends, which lost 0 bases and 0 bases, there was a span of 12 bases. The CDR3 loop reads CAISESGGGLSGNTIYF. CDR3 sequence (DNA): TGTGCCATCAGTGAGTCGGGTGGGGGGCTCTCTGGAAACACCATATATTTT.

The V call is TRBV25-1, the J call TRBJ2-7, with 9 bases fitting TRBD1. The V and J ends lost 5 bases and 4 bases, in that order; junction bases with no gene match: 3. Germline CDR1 and CDR2: MGHDK and SYGVNS. The CDR3 spans 13 residues. CDR3 sequence: CASSRDRGYEQYF. CDR3 coding DNA: TGTGCCAGCAGTCGAGACAGGGGGTACGAGCAGTACTTC.

This clone is a singleton in its sample. The chain recombines TRBV4-2 with TRBJ1-3; possibly TRBD1 for D (5 bases). V was cut by 4 bases and J by 4 bases, with 20 bases left in between. The CDR3 consists of 17 residues. Germline lookup yields CDR1 LGHNA and CDR2 YNFKEQ. CDR3 nucleotide sequence: TGTGCCAGCAGCCCCCGGGAAACAGGACATTCCGGAAACACCATATATTTT. It translates to CASSPRETGHSGNTIYF.

J is TRBJ2-3 and V is TRBV29-1; 8 bases match TRBD2. The CDR3 covers 14 residues. CDR1 SQVTM and CDR2 ANQGSEA come from the germline V gene. V shed 4 bases and J 5 bases; nucleotides not matched to a gene: 8. Written as DNA, the CDR3 is TGCAGCGTTGGTCAGCGGGGGCAAGGAGATACGCAGTATTTT. It specifies CSVGQRGQGDTQYF.

The gene calls are TRBV27 and TRBJ1-6; TRBD1 is a possible D gene (5 bases). Trimming took 3 bases from V and 8 from J, leaving 11 bases between them. CDR1 is MNHEY and CDR2 is SMNVEV in the germline V gene (reference sequence). CDR3 length: 14 residues. DNA for the CDR3: TGTGCCAGCAGTTTGGGGCAAAGCCATTCACCCCTCCACTTT. It codes for CASSLGQSHSPLHF.

The genes are TRBV5-1 and TRBJ2-7; D uncertain. V was trimmed by 6 bases and J by 0 bases, leaving 10 bases between them. There are 13 residues in the CDR3. Germline CDR1 is SGHRS and CDR2 is YFSETQ. In DNA, the CDR3 is TGCGCCAGCAAGGAGCCTAGCTCCTACGAGCAGTACTTC. Its translation: CASKEPSSYEQYF.

This clone was recorded once. The gene calls are TRBV5-1 and TRBJ2-3; D is unresolved. The CDR3 is 14 amino acids. Trimming left V 5 bases short and J 6 bases short, with 16 bases between. Per the germline V gene, CDR1 is SGHRS and CDR2 is YFSETQ. CDR3 loop: CASSEGWPQDTQYF. For the CDR3, the DNA is TGCGCCAGCAGTGAAGGGTGGCCCCAGGATACGCAGTATTTT.

The rearrangement uses TRBV6-1 and TRBJ2-5, with a possible D match to TRBD1 (5 bases). CDR3 length: 12 amino acids. V shed 4 bases and J shed 5 bases, with 8 bases lying between them. Germline V gene sequence: CDR1 MNHNS, CDR2 SASEGT. The CDR3 region has the DNA TGTGCCAGCAGTGTGACAGCCGAGACCCAGTACTTC. This sequence encodes CASSVTAETQYF.

This chain links TRBV6-1 with TRBJ2-7; 8 bases map to TRBD1. Germline V gene sequence: CDR1 MNHNS, CDR2 SASEGT. With V trimmed by 2 bases and J by 4 bases, 7 bases remained unmatched. This CDR3 comprises 15 residues. CDR3 sequence: CASSEMTGAAYEQYF. The CDR3 nucleotides read TGTGCCAGCAGTGAAATGACAGGGGCTGCTTACGAGCAGTACTTC.

The genes are TRBV2 and TRBJ1-6, with no clear D. The CDR3 runs to 14 residues. V lost 2 bases to trimming and J lost 4 bases, with 6 bases between them. CDR1 is SNHLY and CDR2 is FYNNEI in the germline V gene. In DNA form, the CDR3 reads TGTGCCAGCAGTGAAAAGGATTATAATTCACCCCTCCACTTT. Its translation is CASSEKDYNSPLHF.

The chain uses TRBV5-1 and TRBJ1-4; D is unclear. The CDR3 sequence is 13 residues long. V lost 3 bases and J 5 bases, leaving 8 bases between the germline ends. Germline CDR1 SGHRS, CDR2 YFSETQ. The CDR3 bases are TGCGCCAGCAGCTCATCTCCCAATGAAAAACTGTTTTTT. Translated: CASSSSPNEKLFF.

The chain carries TRBV5-6 and TRBJ2-2; D is ambiguous. The germline V and J ends were trimmed by 4 bases and 3 bases, with 7 bases remaining between them. CDR1 is SGHDT, CDR2 YYEEEE, per germline. The CDR3 loop spans 13 amino acids. In nucleotides, the CDR3 is TGTGCCAGCAGCAGAGTCTACACCGGGGAGCTGTTTTTT. Its translation is CASSRVYTGELFF.

This clone was seen only once. The chain uses TRBV2 and TRBJ2-7; maybe TRBD1 (6 bases). Germline CDR1 SNHLY, CDR2 FYNNEI. The CDR3 is 10 amino acids. The CDR3 region is CVTGIYEQYF. The CDR3 nucleotides are TGTGTAACAGGGATTTACGAGCAGTACTTC.

This chain uses TRBV5-1 with TRBJ2-5; a possible D gene is TRBD2 (6 bases). Germline CDR1 is SGHRS and CDR2 is YFSETQ. This CDR3 is 15 amino acids long. Trimming removed 4 bases from V and 5 bases from J, with 18 bases in between. CDR3 in amino acids: CASSLTPGGAETQYF. CDR3 nucleotide sequence: TGCGCCAGCAGCCTCACCCCCGGGGGAGCGGAGACCCAGTACTTC.

This rearrangement joins TRBV7-9 to TRBJ1-1, with unresolved D. Germline CDR1 is SEHNR and CDR2 is FQNEAQ (reference sequence). The CDR3 is 15 amino acids. V was clipped by 2 bases and J by 1 base, with 11 bases between them. The CDR3 loop reads CASSLQIARNTEAFF. The CDR3 bases are TGTGCCAGCAGCTTACAAATCGCTAGGAACACTGAAGCTTTCTTT.

This chain uses TRBV5-1 with TRBJ2-5; 8 bases are shared with TRBD1. The ends lost 2 bases at V and 5 bases at J; junction bases unmatched: 8. Germline loops: CDR1 SGHRS, CDR2 YFSETQ. The CDR3 runs to 15 residues. This chain's CDR3 is CASSFVTGVGETQYF. CDR3 in DNA: TGCGCCAGCAGCTTTGTGACAGGGGTAGGGGAGACCCAGTACTTC.

This rearrangement joins TRBV4-1 to TRBJ2-3; D not certain. Germline V gene sequence: CDR1 MGHRA, CDR2 YSYEKL. This CDR3 contains 13 residues. Trimming left V 4 bases short and J 1 base short, with 6 bases between. CDR3 DNA sequence: TGCGCCAGCAGCCGTACGGGCACAGATACGCAGTATTTT. Translation gives CASSRTGTDTQYF.

This clone showed up just once. The chain recombines TRBV6-5 with TRBJ2-7; D is ambiguous. The CDR3 sequence is 11 residues long. V gave up 2 bases and J gave up 4 bases, with 3 bases separating them. Germline CDR1 reads MNHEY; CDR2 reads SVGAGI. CDR3 in amino acids: CASSYAYEQYF. Here the CDR3 DNA reads TGTGCCAGCAGTTACGCGTACGAGCAGTACTTC.

The V gene is TRBV27, the J gene TRBJ2-3; 10 nucleotides line up with TRBD2. The CDR3 runs to 16 residues. Germline lookup yields CDR1 MNHEY and CDR2 SMNVEV (reference sequence). Trimming removed 4 bases from V and 2 bases from J; junction bases left unmatched: 6. This CDR3 is CASSSGLAVYTDTQYF. The CDR3, as DNA: TGTGCCAGCAGTTCCGGACTAGCGGTATACACAGATACGCAGTATTTT.

This chain uses TRBV10-1 with TRBJ2-7, with 7 bases that match TRBD2. From germline, CDR1 is WNHNN and CDR2 SYGVQD (reference sequence). Trimming took 6 bases from V and 1 from J; bases not matched to a gene: 12. The CDR3 runs to 16 residues. As DNA, the CDR3 is TGCGCCAGCAGCGCCGTTGTTTGGGGGGGATCCTACGAGCAGTACTTC. Translation: CASSAVVWGGSYEQYF.